Sequencing of this T cell receptor (beta chain) was carried out in a study of T cell repertoires in cytomegalovirus infection. Whole-study context: CMV infection plus the matching HLA type was flagged by public TCR beta signatures.

This CDR3 has 15 amino acids. V lost 8 bases to trimming and J lost 6 bases, with 20 bases between them. CDR1 is SGHVS and CDR2 is FQNEAQ in the germline V gene. TCRdb fed the reads into MiXCR, producing one record per CDR3 protein. The table lists roughly 640,000 distinct CDR3 sequences, more than 20% of them singletons. This clonotype showed up many times. What it recognizes is unknown. Study results and limitations: Cumulative frequency of public TCR beta families picked out carriers of CMV plus the relevant HLA. Clonotypes of TCR beta that were HLA-C-restricted and CMV-specific dominated the ex vivo response.

The specimen sequenced was CD8+ T cells from PBMCs. This receptor was identified in a human donor in good health (CMV status not recorded). Some clones in this sample may be carry-over from other donors' samples. The chain links TRBV7-8 to TRBJ1-5; tentatively, D is TRBD1 (5 bases). The CDR3, as DNA: TGTGCCAGCGGGCCGGGGGTCCCGTGGAGTCAGCCCCAGCATTTT. Protein sequence: CASGPGVPWSQPQHF.